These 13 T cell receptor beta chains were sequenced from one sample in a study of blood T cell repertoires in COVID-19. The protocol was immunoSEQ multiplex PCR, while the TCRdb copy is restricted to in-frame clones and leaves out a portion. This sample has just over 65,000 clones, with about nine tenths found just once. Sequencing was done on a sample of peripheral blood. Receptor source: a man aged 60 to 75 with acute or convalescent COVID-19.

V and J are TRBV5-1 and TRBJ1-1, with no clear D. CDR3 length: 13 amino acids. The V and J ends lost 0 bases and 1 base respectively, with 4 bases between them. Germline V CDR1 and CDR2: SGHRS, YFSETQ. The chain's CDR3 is CASSLDQNTEAFF. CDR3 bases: TGCGCCAGCAGCTTGGATCAGAACACTGAAGCTTTCTTT.

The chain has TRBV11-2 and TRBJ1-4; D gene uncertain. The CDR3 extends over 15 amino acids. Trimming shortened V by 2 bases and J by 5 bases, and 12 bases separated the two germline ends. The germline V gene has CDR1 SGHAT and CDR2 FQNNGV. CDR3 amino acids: CASSLRMAENEKLFF. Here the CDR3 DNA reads TGTGCCAGCAGCTTACGTATGGCGGAGAATGAAAAACTGTTTTTT.

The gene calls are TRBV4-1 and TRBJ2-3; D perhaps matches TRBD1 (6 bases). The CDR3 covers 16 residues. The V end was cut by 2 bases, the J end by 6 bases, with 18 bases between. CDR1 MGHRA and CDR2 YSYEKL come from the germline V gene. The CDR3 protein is CASSQHRQVATDTQYF. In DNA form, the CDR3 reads TGCGCCAGCAGCCAACACCGACAGGTCGCCACGGATACGCAGTATTTT.

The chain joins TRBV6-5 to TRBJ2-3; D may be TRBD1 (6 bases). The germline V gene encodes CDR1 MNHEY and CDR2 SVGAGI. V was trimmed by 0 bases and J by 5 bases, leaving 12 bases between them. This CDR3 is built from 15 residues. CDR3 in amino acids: CASSYSGGNIDTQYF. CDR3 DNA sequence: TGTGCCAGCAGTTACTCAGGGGGAAATATAGATACGCAGTATTTT.

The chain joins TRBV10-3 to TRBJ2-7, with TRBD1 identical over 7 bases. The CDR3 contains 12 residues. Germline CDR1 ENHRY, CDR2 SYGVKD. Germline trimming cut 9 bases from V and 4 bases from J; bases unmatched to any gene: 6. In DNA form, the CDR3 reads TGTGCCATGTCCGGGACAGAGTACGAGCAGTACTTC. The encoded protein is CAMSGTEYEQYF.

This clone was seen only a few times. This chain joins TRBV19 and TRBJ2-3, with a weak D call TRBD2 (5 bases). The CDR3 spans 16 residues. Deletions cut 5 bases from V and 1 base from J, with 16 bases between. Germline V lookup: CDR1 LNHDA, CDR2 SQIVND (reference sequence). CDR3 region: CASSPQRRPGTDTQYF. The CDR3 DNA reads TGTGCCAGTAGTCCTCAGCGGAGGCCGGGCACAGATACGCAGTATTTT.

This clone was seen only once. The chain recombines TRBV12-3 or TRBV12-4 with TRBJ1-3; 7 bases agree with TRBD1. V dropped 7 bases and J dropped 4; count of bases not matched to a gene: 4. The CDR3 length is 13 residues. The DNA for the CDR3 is TGTGCCAGCACTCCGGGACAGGGAAACACCATATATTTT. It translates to CASTPGQGNTIYF.

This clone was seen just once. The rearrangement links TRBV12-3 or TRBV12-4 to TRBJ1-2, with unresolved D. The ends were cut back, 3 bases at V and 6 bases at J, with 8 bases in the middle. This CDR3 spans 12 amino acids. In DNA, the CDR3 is TGTGCCAGCAGTTTCAGCGCAGATGGCTACACCTTC. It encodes CASSFSADGYTF.

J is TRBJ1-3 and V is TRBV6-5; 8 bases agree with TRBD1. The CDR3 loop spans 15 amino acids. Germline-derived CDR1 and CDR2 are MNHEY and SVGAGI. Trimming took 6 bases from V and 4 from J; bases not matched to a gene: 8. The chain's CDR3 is CASRLTGGVGNTIYF. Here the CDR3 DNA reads TGTGCCAGCAGGCTAACAGGGGGAGTGGGAAACACCATATATTTT.

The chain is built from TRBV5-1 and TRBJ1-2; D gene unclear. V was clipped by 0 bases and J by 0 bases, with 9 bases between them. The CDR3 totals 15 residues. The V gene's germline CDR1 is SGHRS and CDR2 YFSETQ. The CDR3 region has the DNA TGCGCCAGCAGCTTGGACCCAGCGCCTAACTATGGCTACACCTTC. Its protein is CASSLDPAPNYGYTF.

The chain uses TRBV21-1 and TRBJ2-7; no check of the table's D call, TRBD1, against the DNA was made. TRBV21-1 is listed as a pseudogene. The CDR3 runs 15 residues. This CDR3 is CASSKGVQGRHEQYF. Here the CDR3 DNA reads TGTGCCAGCAGCAAAGGAGTCCAGGGCAGGCACGAGCAGTACTTC.

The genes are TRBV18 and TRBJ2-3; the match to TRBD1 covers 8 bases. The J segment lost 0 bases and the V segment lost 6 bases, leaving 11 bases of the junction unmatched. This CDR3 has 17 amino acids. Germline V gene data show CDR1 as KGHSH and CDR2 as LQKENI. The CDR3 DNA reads TGTGCCAGCTCCTTACACCAGGGACAGGTTAGCACAGATACGCAGTATTTT. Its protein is CASSLHQGQVSTDTQYF.

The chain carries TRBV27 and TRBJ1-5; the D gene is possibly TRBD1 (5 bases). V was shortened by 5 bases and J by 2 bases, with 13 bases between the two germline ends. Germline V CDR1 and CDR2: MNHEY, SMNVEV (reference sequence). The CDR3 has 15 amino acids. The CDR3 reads CASSGARGGNQPQHF. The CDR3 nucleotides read TGTGCCAGCAGTGGGGCCCGGGGGGGCAATCAGCCCCAGCATTTT.